This is a list of T cell receptor beta chains from one sample in a study of radiotherapy plus CTLA-4 blockade in lung cancer. TCRdb's copy holds only in-frame clones and misses some; the assay was immunoSEQ multiplex PCR. The table shows around 56,000 clones, with less than 85% occurring only once. The input for sequencing was peripheral blood, taken from a patient treated with radiotherapy plus ipilimumab. The receptor set was obtained from a human donor with non-small cell lung cancer who had a complete response to radiotherapy plus ipilimumab. CDR3s include the opening cysteine and the closing phenylalanine or tryptophan. The order of the fields is CDR3 DNA, CDR3 protein, V gene, D gene, J gene, clone size. The D gene is left open where the match is weak. Rows may omit the clone size; those that give it use once, few, many or a size class.

CDR3nt: TGTGCCAGCAGCTTAGAAAGCGGCAGCCCCAATCAGCCCCAGCATTTT
CDR3aa: CASSLESGSPNQPQHF
v_gene: TRBV7-9
d_gene: -
j_gene: TRBJ1-5
abundance: -

CDR3nt: TGTGCCAGCAGCATGGGGGCTGATACCCAGTACTTC
CDR3aa: CASSMGADTQYF
v_gene: TRBV5-5
d_gene: -
j_gene: TRBJ2-5
abundance: -

CDR3nt: TGTGCCAGCAGTCCCAGCGGGGTCTATAATTCACCCCTCCACTTT
CDR3aa: CASSPSGVYNSPLHF
v_gene: TRBV6-5
d_gene: -
j_gene: TRBJ1-6
abundance: -

CDR3nt: TGCGCCAGCAGCCAAGATTGGGGAGAGGGAGGAGGCTACACCTTC
CDR3aa: CASSQDWGEGGGYTF
v_gene: TRBV4-3
d_gene: -
j_gene: TRBJ1-2
abundance: -

CDR3nt: TGTGCCAGCGGTGCGGGTCCAGACAATGAGCAGTTCTTC
CDR3aa: CASGAGPDNEQFF
v_gene: TRBV5-5
d_gene: -
j_gene: TRBJ2-1
abundance: -

CDR3nt: TGTGCCAGCAGTGAACCTAGCGGGGGGGCCTACGAGCAGTACTTC
CDR3aa: CASSEPSGGAYEQYF
v_gene: TRBV28
d_gene: TRBD2
j_gene: TRBJ2-7
abundance: -

CDR3nt: TGTGCCAGCAGCCCATTCCAGACTAATGAAAAACTGTTTTTT
CDR3aa: CASSPFQTNEKLFF
v_gene: TRBV7-8
d_gene: -
j_gene: TRBJ1-4
abundance: -

CDR3nt: TGTGCCAGCAGCTCTGGAGGAGATACGCAGTATTTT
CDR3aa: CASSSGGDTQYF
v_gene: TRBV5-4
d_gene: -
j_gene: TRBJ2-3
abundance: few

CDR3nt: TGTGCCAGCAGCTTAGGGGAGGGGACATATGGCTACACCTTC
CDR3aa: CASSLGEGTYGYTF
v_gene: TRBV7-9
d_gene: -
j_gene: TRBJ1-2
abundance: -

CDR3nt: TGTGCCAGCTCACCCGATTGGGGGGGCATCTATGGCTACACCTTC
CDR3aa: CASSPDWGGIYGYTF
v_gene: TRBV18
d_gene: -
j_gene: TRBJ1-2
abundance: -

CDR3nt: TGTGCCAGCTCACCCACAGGGGACCTCTATGGCTACACCTTC
CDR3aa: CASSPTGDLYGYTF
v_gene: TRBV18
d_gene: TRBD1
j_gene: TRBJ1-2
abundance: -

CDR3nt: TGTGCCAGCAGCGCCTGGGGGACAGGGGGCAATGAGCAGTTCTTC
CDR3aa: CASSAWGTGGNEQFF
v_gene: TRBV7-2
d_gene: TRBD1
j_gene: TRBJ2-1
abundance: -

CDR3nt: TGTGCCAGCACCACGGAGAACCGATTCAATGAGCAGTTCTTC
CDR3aa: CASTTENRFNEQFF
v_gene: TRBV6-5
d_gene: -
j_gene: TRBJ2-1
abundance: -

CDR3nt: TGTGCCAGCAGCTTATCTCCCGTGCGGGAGGTCAATGAGCAGTTCTTC
CDR3aa: CASSLSPVREVNEQFF
v_gene: TRBV7-9
d_gene: TRBD2
j_gene: TRBJ2-1
abundance: -

CDR3nt: TGTGCCAGTAGTTCACGGGAAAGCGAGCAGTTCTTC
CDR3aa: CASSSRESEQFF
v_gene: TRBV19
d_gene: -
j_gene: TRBJ2-1
abundance: -

CDR3nt: TGTGCCAGCAGCTTAAGGGAGGAACAAGCGCAGACCCAGTACTTC
CDR3aa: CASSLREEQAQTQYF
v_gene: TRBV7-9
d_gene: -
j_gene: TRBJ2-5
abundance: -

CDR3nt: TGTGCCACCAGCAGAGATGATCGGGTCCTCGATCAGCCCCAGCATTTT
CDR3aa: CATSRDDRVLDQPQHF
v_gene: TRBV15
d_gene: -
j_gene: TRBJ1-5
abundance: -

CDR3nt: TGTGCCAGCAGCCCAGTCGGGGACACCATATATTTT
CDR3aa: CASSPVGDTIYF
v_gene: TRBV7-9
d_gene: -
j_gene: TRBJ1-3
abundance: -

CDR3nt: TGTGCCAGCAGTTACCAGACAGGACTTACCAATTCACCCCTCCACTTT
CDR3aa: CASSYQTGLTNSPLHF
v_gene: TRBV6-6
d_gene: -
j_gene: TRBJ1-6
abundance: -

CDR3nt: TGCAGCGTTGAAGATCGCAGGGGGGATGGCTACACCTTC
CDR3aa: CSVEDRRGDGYTF
v_gene: TRBV29-1
d_gene: TRBD1
j_gene: TRBJ1-2
abundance: -

CDR3nt: TGTGCCAGTAGTATAAGGGGGTTTACCTCTGGAAACACCATATATTTT
CDR3aa: CASSIRGFTSGNTIYF
v_gene: TRBV19
d_gene: -
j_gene: TRBJ1-3
abundance: -

CDR3nt: TGCGCCAGCAGCCACCTTGCGGCGGGGGGGGTCAATGAGCAGTTCTTC
CDR3aa: CASSHLAAGGVNEQFF
v_gene: TRBV4-1
d_gene: TRBD2
j_gene: TRBJ2-1
abundance: once

CDR3nt: TGTGCCAGCTGCGACGGAGCTAACTATGGCTACACCTTC
CDR3aa: CASCDGANYGYTF
v_gene: TRBV2
d_gene: -
j_gene: TRBJ1-2
abundance: -

CDR3nt: TGTGCCTGGAGTCATACATCTTCGGGTCAGCCCCAGCATTTT
CDR3aa: CAWSHTSSGQPQHF
v_gene: TRBV30
d_gene: -
j_gene: TRBJ1-5
abundance: -

CDR3nt: TGCGCCAGCAGCAATGGCCTCGACAGGGTCAATCAGCCCCAGCATTTT
CDR3aa: CASSNGLDRVNQPQHF
v_gene: TRBV4-3
d_gene: TRBD1
j_gene: TRBJ1-5
abundance: -

CDR3nt: TGCGCCAGCAGTCAGGGGGCGAGTGAAAAACTGTTTTTT
CDR3aa: CASSQGASEKLFF
v_gene: TRBV5-1
d_gene: TRBD1
j_gene: TRBJ1-4
abundance: -

CDR3nt: TGTGCCAGTATCCCGCAGGGACTAAGCACAGATACGCAGTATTTT
CDR3aa: CASIPQGLSTDTQYF
v_gene: TRBV19
d_gene: TRBD2
j_gene: TRBJ2-3
abundance: -

CDR3nt: TGTGCCAGCAGCTTGGCTGGGGCAGCGGAGACCCAGTACTTC
CDR3aa: CASSLAGAAETQYF
v_gene: TRBV5-4
d_gene: -
j_gene: TRBJ2-5
abundance: -

CDR3nt: TGTGCCAGCGCGGGGACAGTGAATTCACCCCTCCACTTT
CDR3aa: CASAGTVNSPLHF
v_gene: TRBV6-5
d_gene: TRBD1
j_gene: TRBJ1-6
abundance: once

CDR3nt: TGTGCCAGCAGCGTGGGACTGACGACCTCTGGAAACACCATATATTTT
CDR3aa: CASSVGLTTSGNTIYF
v_gene: TRBV9
d_gene: -
j_gene: TRBJ1-3
abundance: -

CDR3nt: TGTGCCAGCAGCTCACAGGTCGGGCGTGGCTACACCTTC
CDR3aa: CASSSQVGRGYTF
v_gene: TRBV9
d_gene: -
j_gene: TRBJ1-2
abundance: -

CDR3nt: TGTGCCAGCTCACCACTCGGAACAGAACTCTCTGGAAACACCATATATTTT
CDR3aa: CASSPLGTELSGNTIYF
v_gene: TRBV18
d_gene: -
j_gene: TRBJ1-3
abundance: -

CDR3nt: TGTGCCAGCAGCCCAAGGGAGGGGGTTGAAAAACTGTTTTTT
CDR3aa: CASSPREGVEKLFF
v_gene: TRBV7-9
d_gene: -
j_gene: TRBJ1-4
abundance: -

CDR3nt: TGTGCCTGGAGTAAAGTTGGACAGGTCTTCTATCAGCCCCAGCATTTT
CDR3aa: CAWSKVGQVFYQPQHF
v_gene: TRBV30
d_gene: TRBD1
j_gene: TRBJ1-5
abundance: -

CDR3nt: TGTGCCAGCAGTGCCGGGACAGGGGTTGGAGGGGCCAACGTCCTGACTTTC
CDR3aa: CASSAGTGVGGANVLTF
v_gene: TRBV2
d_gene: TRBD1
j_gene: TRBJ2-6
abundance: -

CDR3nt: TGCGCCAGCAGTGACGGCGCGGGGAGTCAAGAGACCCAGTACTTC
CDR3aa: CASSDGAGSQETQYF
v_gene: TRBV10-2
d_gene: -
j_gene: TRBJ2-5
abundance: -

CDR3nt: TGTGCCAGCAGTCCTCGCTCGGGACAGGGGGGTGGCTACACCTTC
CDR3aa: CASSPRSGQGGGYTF
v_gene: TRBV27
d_gene: TRBD1
j_gene: TRBJ1-2
abundance: once

CDR3nt: TGTGCCAGTAGTCTCCGGACTAGCGGGGGTTACAATGAGCAGTTCTTC
CDR3aa: CASSLRTSGGYNEQFF
v_gene: TRBV19
d_gene: TRBD2
j_gene: TRBJ2-1
abundance: -

CDR3nt: TGTGCCAGTAGTATTCGTACCGGGTTCTCGTTTAATCAGCCCCAGCATTTT
CDR3aa: CASSIRTGFSFNQPQHF
v_gene: TRBV19
d_gene: -
j_gene: TRBJ1-5
abundance: -

CDR3nt: TGTGCCAGCAGTCCGTCGGACAGAAACTATGGCTACACCTTC
CDR3aa: CASSPSDRNYGYTF
v_gene: TRBV28
d_gene: -
j_gene: TRBJ1-2
abundance: -

CDR3nt: TGTGCCAGTAAACTCCTTCGTGCGGGATACCAGTTCTTC
CDR3aa: CASKLLRAGYQFF
v_gene: TRBV2
d_gene: -
j_gene: TRBJ2-1
abundance: -